The 25 T cell receptor beta chains below were found in one sample sequenced in a study of T cell changes during pregnancy in multiple sclerosis (dated by TCRdb to between 2017 and 2020). The library was produced with the immunoSEQ multiplex PCR assay. What TCRdb holds here is the immuneACCESS table cut down to in-frame rearrangements. Part of the clones is not present; checked against another copy, under half of the missing clones reflect an unresolved V gene, and the others are unexplained. This sample gives about 69,000 clones in total; roughly nine tenths of them show up just once. The ten largest clones add up to less than 3.5% of the sample. The sample was peripheral blood, taken before pregnancy. The receptor source for this set is a female donor with multiple sclerosis, enrolled in a pregnancy study.

CDR3 loop: CASSQHGTFETQYF. CDR3 nucleotides: TGCGCCAGCAGCCAACACGGGACATTTGAGACCCAGTACTTC. This sequence joins TRBV4-3 and TRBJ2-5; D might be TRBD1 (6 bases). V lost 2 bases to trimming and J lost 5 bases, with 12 bases between them. Germline V gene lookup returns CDR1 LGHNA and CDR2 YSLEER. This CDR3 spans 14 amino acids.

Here the CDR3 reads CASSRLQETYEQYF. The DNA for the CDR3 is TGTGCCAGCAGCCGCCTCCAGGAAACCTACGAGCAGTACTTC. This sequence joins TRBV6-5 and TRBJ2-7; D not certain. With 6 bases removed from V and 2 bases from J, the gap between germline ends came to 14 bases. The CDR3 spans 14 residues. Germline values: CDR1 MNHEY, CDR2 SVGAGI.

This rearrangement joins TRBV19 to TRBJ1-2; D call uncertain. Germline V CDR1 and CDR2: LNHDA, SQIVND (reference sequence). The V gene lost 7 bases and the J gene lost 0 bases, with 15 bases spanning the gap. The CDR3 sequence is 15 residues long. The CDR3 is CASKWQLTANYGYTF. DNA for the CDR3: TGTGCCAGTAAGTGGCAGTTAACAGCTAACTATGGCTACACCTTC.

This clone came up a few times. The CDR3 nucleotides read TGTGCCAGTAGCCCCGGGGGGCGTACGACTGAAGCTTTCTTT. It translates to CASSPGGRTTEAFF. The rearrangement uses TRBV19 and TRBJ1-1, with TRBD1 as a possible D gene (6 bases). Germline values: CDR1 LNHDA, CDR2 SQIVND (reference sequence). V lost 6 bases, J lost 5 bases, and 16 bases lay in between. CDR3 length equals 14 residues.

The chain links TRBV5-1 to TRBJ2-5; D is perhaps TRBD2 (6 bases). Trimming removed 4 bases from V and 2 bases from J, with 18 bases in between. The V gene's germline CDR1 is SGHRS and CDR2 YFSETQ. This CDR3 comprises 16 residues. CDR3 sequence: CASSPNAGNLQETQYF. Here the CDR3 DNA reads TGCGCCAGCAGCCCTAACGCGGGGAATCTACAAGAGACCCAGTACTTC.

A single count supports this clone. The chain carries TRBV12-5 and TRBJ1-1; D might be TRBD1 (6 bases). The CDR3 is 14 residues long. Trimming cost V 6 bases and J 8 bases, with 19 bases left between them. Looked up from germline, CDR1 is LGHNT and CDR2 is FRNRAP. For the CDR3, the DNA is TGTGCTAGTGGACGTGTTAATGCCGGGACAGAAGCTTTCTTT. Translated, it gives CASGRVNAGTEAFF. The full variable domain, its missing parts supplied by reference TRBV12-5 and TRBJ1-1, is DARVTQTPRHKVTEMGQEVTMRCQPILGHNTVFWYRQTMMQGLELLAYFRNRAPLDDSGMPKDRFSAEMPDATLATLKIQPSEPRDSAVYFCASGRVNAGTEAFFGQGTRLTVV.

The rearrangement links TRBV6-6 to TRBJ1-1; the D gene is possibly TRBD1 (5 bases). This CDR3 contains 13 residues. Germline-derived CDR1 and CDR2 are MNHNY and SVGAGI (reference sequence). The V end was cut by 2 bases, the J end by 11 bases, with 15 bases between. This CDR3 reads CASSYGRAGLAFF. The CDR3 nucleotides are TGTGCCAGCAGTTACGGGAGGGCAGGGTTGGCTTTCTTT.

The rearrangement joins TRBV9 to TRBJ2-2; TRBD2 agrees at 11 bases. The CDR3 has 18 amino acids. Per the germline V gene, CDR1 is SGDLS and CDR2 is YYNGEE. V dropped 4 bases and J dropped 0; count of bases not matched to a gene: 8. This chain's CDR3 is CASSSPLAGGANTGELFF. The CDR3 coding sequence is TGTGCCAGCAGCTCGCCCCTAGCGGGAGGCGCGAACACCGGGGAGCTGTTTTTT. The whole variable domain, remainder taken from reference TRBV9 and TRBJ2-2, is DSGVTQTPKHLITATGQRVTLRCSPRSGDLSVYWYQQSLDQGLQFLIQYYNGEERAKGNILERFSAQQFPDLHSELNLSSLELGDSALYFCASSSPLAGGANTGELFFGEGSRLTVL.

The chain recombines TRBV6-5 with TRBJ2-7, with TRBD2 matching over 11 bases. The V gene's germline CDR1 is MNHEY and CDR2 SVGAGI. The CDR3 sequence is 15 residues long. V trimming: 5 bases; J trimming: 2 bases; junction bases outside the gene matches: 5. The CDR3 DNA reads TGTGCCAGCAGTGGACTAGCGGGTCCAACCTACGAGCAGTACTTC. The encoded protein is CASSGLAGPTYEQYF.

The V gene is TRBV6-5, the J gene TRBJ2-7, with 10 bases aligning to TRBD2. Germline trimming cut 7 bases from V and 6 bases from J; bases unmatched to any gene: 9. CDR1 and CDR2 from the germline V gene are MNHEY and SVGAGI. The CDR3 is 14 residues long. For the CDR3, the DNA is TGTGCCAGCACCCAAAGGGCTAGCGGGAGCGAGCAGTACTTC. Encoded protein: CASTQRASGSEQYF.

The chain employs TRBV4-2 and TRBJ2-7, with a tentative D call TRBD1 (5 bases). This CDR3 has 15 amino acids. V lost 0 bases to trimming and J lost 2 bases, with 11 bases between them. Germline CDR1 reads LGHNA; CDR2 reads YNFKEQ. The CDR3 DNA reads as TGTGCCAGCAGCCAAGATAGGAACAGGCCCTACGAGCAGTACTTC. It is translated as CASSQDRNRPYEQYF.

The V and J genes are TRBV30 and TRBJ2-2; 7 bases line up with TRBD2. This CDR3 spans 15 amino acids. Germline V CDR1 and CDR2: GTSNPN, SVGIG (reference sequence). With 2 bases clipped from V and 0 bases from J, the junction kept 3 bases outside the gene matches. CDR3 nucleotide sequence: TGTGCCTGGAGTAGCGGGGAATCGAACACCGGGGAGCTGTTTTTT. Residues: CAWSSGESNTGELFF. The variable domain in full, completed from reference TRBV30 and TRBJ2-2, reads SQTIHQWPATLVQPVGSPLSLECTVEGTSNPNLYWYRQAAGRGLQLLFYSVGIGQISSEVPQNLSASRPQDRQFILSSKKLLLSDSGFYLCAWSSGESNTGELFFGEGSRLTVL.

Here the CDR3 reads CASSMTGANQPQHF. Written as DNA, the CDR3 is TGTGCCAGCAGTATGACAGGGGCCAATCAGCCCCAGCATTTT. This chain links TRBV27 with TRBJ1-5; 8 bases are shared with TRBD1. Germline loops: CDR1 MNHEY, CDR2 SMNVEV (reference sequence). Losses at the gene ends were 5 bases for V and 3 bases for J; bases not matched to a gene: 3. This CDR3 has 14 residues.

In DNA form, the CDR3 reads TGCGCCAGCAGCCAAATGGCTAGCGGTAACAATGAGCAGTTCTTC. This translates into CASSQMASGNNEQFF. This chain joins TRBV4-1 and TRBJ2-1; 7 bases are a match to TRBD2. Looked up from germline, CDR1 is MGHRA and CDR2 is YSYEKL. The CDR3 spans 15 residues. Unmatched junction bases numbered 6, after V lost 2 bases and J lost 5 bases.

This chain connects TRBV13 to TRBJ1-5; D gene unclear. V lost 3 bases and J lost 7, with 7 bases in between. CDR3 length equals 12 residues. Germline V lookup: CDR1 PRHDT, CDR2 FYEKMQ (reference sequence). The CDR3 sequence is CASSFGIQPQHF. The CDR3 nucleotides read TGTGCCAGCAGCTTCGGGATCCAGCCCCAGCATTTT. Supplemented by reference TRBV13 and TRBJ1-5, the full variable domain reads AAGVIQSPRHLIKEKRETATLKCYPIPRHDTVYWYQQGPGQDPQFLISFYEKMQSDKGSIPDRFSAQQFSDYHSELNMSSLELGDSALYFCASSFGIQPQHFGDGTRLSIL.

The J gene is TRBJ2-3, the V gene TRBV4-3; TRBD2 agrees at 11 bases. Germline CDR1 is LGHNA and CDR2 is YSLEER. V was clipped by 5 bases and J by 11 bases; unmatched bases: 9. The CDR3 runs to 14 residues. Written as DNA, the CDR3 is TGCGCCAGCAGCGATAGCGGGGGGGCGATAGGGCAGTATTTT. This codes for CASSDSGGAIGQYF.

The chain carries TRBV5-1 and TRBJ2-6; maybe TRBD2 (7 bases). The V end lost 3 bases, the J end lost 0 bases, and 16 bases lay between the germline ends. CDR3 length: 18 residues. In germline, CDR1 is SGHRS, CDR2 YFSETQ. CDR3 coding DNA: TGCGCCAGCAGCTCCTCGGGGGGCTTAAGCTCTGGGGCCAACGTCCTGACTTTC. The encoded protein is CASSSSGGLSSGANVLTF. The whole variable domain, filled in from reference TRBV5-1 and TRBJ2-6, reads KAGVTQTPRYLIKTRGQQVTLSCSPISGHRSVSWYQQTPGQGLQFLFEYFSETQRNKGNFPGRFSGRQFSNSRSEMNVSTLELGDSALYLCASSSSGGLSSGANVLTFGAGSRLTVL.

Here the CDR3 DNA reads TGCAGCGTGGGGGGGACAGGGTTACCCCACTATGGCTACACCTTC. Translating gives CSVGGTGLPHYGYTF. The genes are TRBV29-1 and TRBJ1-2; 9 bases agree with TRBD1. V lost 6 bases to trimming and J lost 3 bases; unmatched junction nucleotides: 11. CDR1 is SQVTM and CDR2 is ANQGSEA in the germline V gene. This CDR3 comprises 15 residues.

The V and J genes are TRBV30 and TRBJ2-3, with 14 positions matching TRBD2. Trimming removed 5 bases from V and 1 base from J; junction bases left unmatched: 8. Germline CDR1 GTSNPN, CDR2 SVGIG (reference sequence). CDR3 size: 17 residues. CDR3 in amino acids: CAWEGTSGRRGTDTQYF. CDR3 coding DNA: TGTGCCTGGGAGGGGACTAGCGGGAGAAGGGGCACAGATACGCAGTATTTT.

V gene TRBV10-3 combines with J gene TRBJ2-2; perhaps TRBD1 as D (6 bases). CDR3 length: 12 amino acids. V was trimmed by 11 bases and J by 6 bases, leaving 13 bases between them. The germline CDR1 and CDR2 sequences are ENHRY and SYGVKD. The CDR3 DNA is TGTGCCCATTCAGGGGCATCCGGGGAGCTGTTTTTT. Amino acid sequence: CAHSGASGELFF.

The chain is built from TRBV10-2 and TRBJ2-7; 7 nucleotides line up with TRBD1. The length of the CDR3 is 16 residues. V trimming: 2 bases; J trimming: 0 bases; junction bases outside the gene matches: 7. Germline loops: CDR1 WSHSY, CDR2 SAAADI. CDR3 in amino acids: CASSEPFGTASYEQYF. The CDR3 DNA reads TGCGCCAGCAGTGAGCCGTTCGGGACAGCCTCCTACGAGCAGTACTTC.

The genes are TRBV5-5 and TRBJ1-4, with TRBD1 as a possible D gene (5 bases). V was pared by 4 bases and J by 7 bases, with 11 bases between. The CDR3 is 13 amino acids. Per germline, CDR1 SGHKS and CDR2 YYEKEE (reference sequence). CDR3 bases: TGTGCCAGCAGCCAGGACATTCTTGAAAAACTGTTTTTT. It encodes CASSQDILEKLFF.

The rearrangement links TRBV6-1 to TRBJ2-2, with 10 nucleotides matching TRBD1. Germline lookup yields CDR1 MNHNS and CDR2 SASEGT. This CDR3 region has 15 residues. With 4 bases clipped from V and 6 bases from J, the junction kept 5 bases outside the gene matches. The CDR3 DNA reads TGTGCCAGCAGTGTAGATGGACAGGGGGCCGGGGAGCTGTTTTTT. Translation gives CASSVDGQGAGELFF.

The chain is built from TRBV5-1 and TRBJ2-7, with D maybe TRBD1 (5 bases). CDR3 length: 12 amino acids. Trimming took 3 bases from V and 3 from J, leaving 7 bases between them. Germline CDR1 reads SGHRS; CDR2 reads YFSETQ. The CDR3 reads CASSYQGYEQYF. The CDR3 bases are TGCGCCAGCAGCTACCAGGGCTACGAGCAGTACTTC. Supplemented by reference TRBV5-1 and TRBJ2-7, the full variable domain reads KAGVTQTPRYLIKTRGQQVTLSCSPISGHRSVSWYQQTPGQGLQFLFEYFSETQRNKGNFPGRFSGRQFSNSRSEMNVSTLELGDSALYLCASSYQGYEQYFGPGTRLTVT.

The chain recombines TRBV7-9 with TRBJ1-2; 7 bases match TRBD1. The germline gives CDR1 SEHNR, CDR2 FQNEAQ (reference sequence). The length of the CDR3 is 13 residues. Trimming removed 5 bases from V and 5 bases from J; junction bases left unmatched: 5. Here the CDR3 reads CASSEGGGYGYTF. CDR3 sequence (DNA): TGTGCCAGCAGCGAAGGGGGCGGGTATGGCTACACCTTC.